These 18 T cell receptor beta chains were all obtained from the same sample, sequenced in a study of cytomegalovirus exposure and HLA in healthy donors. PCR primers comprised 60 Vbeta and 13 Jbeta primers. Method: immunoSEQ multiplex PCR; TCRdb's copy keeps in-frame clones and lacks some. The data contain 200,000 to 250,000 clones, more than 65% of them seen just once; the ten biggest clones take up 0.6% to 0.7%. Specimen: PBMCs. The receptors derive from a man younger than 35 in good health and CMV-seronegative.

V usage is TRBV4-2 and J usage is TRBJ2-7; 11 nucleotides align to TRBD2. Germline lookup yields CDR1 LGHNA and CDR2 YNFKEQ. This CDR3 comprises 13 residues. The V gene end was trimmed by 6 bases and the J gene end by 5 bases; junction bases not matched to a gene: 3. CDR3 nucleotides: TGTGCCAGCAGTCGGGGACTAGCGGACGAGCAGTACTTC. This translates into CASSRGLADEQYF.

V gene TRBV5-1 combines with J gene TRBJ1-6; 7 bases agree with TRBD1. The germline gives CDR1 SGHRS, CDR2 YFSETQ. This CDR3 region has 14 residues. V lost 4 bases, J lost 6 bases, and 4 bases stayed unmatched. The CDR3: CASSPGTVNSPLHF. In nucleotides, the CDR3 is TGCGCCAGCAGCCCCGGGACAGTTAATTCACCCCTCCACTTT.

The CDR3 nucleotides read TGTGCCAGCAGTGATTGGACCAGGACTTTCACCGGGGAGCTGTTTTTT. Its translation is CASSDWTRTFTGELFF. The rearrangement links TRBV6-1 to TRBJ2-2; TRBD2 is a possible D gene (5 bases). Trimming shortened V by 3 bases and J by 4 bases, and 15 bases separated the two germline ends. The CDR3 contains 16 residues. Germline V gene data show CDR1 as MNHNS and CDR2 as SASEGT.

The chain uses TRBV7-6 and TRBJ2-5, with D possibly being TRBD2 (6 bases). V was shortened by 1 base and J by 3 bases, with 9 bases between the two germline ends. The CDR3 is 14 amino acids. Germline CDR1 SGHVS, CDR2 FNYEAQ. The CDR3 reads CASSLEAGKETQYF. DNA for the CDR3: TGTGCCAGCAGCTTAGAGGCGGGAAAAGAGACCCAGTACTTC.

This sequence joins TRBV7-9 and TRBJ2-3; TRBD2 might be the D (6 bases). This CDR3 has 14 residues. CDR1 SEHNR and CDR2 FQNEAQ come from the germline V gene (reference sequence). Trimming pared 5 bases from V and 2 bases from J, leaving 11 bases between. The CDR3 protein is CASSPRGNTDTQYF. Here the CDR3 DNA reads TGTGCCAGCAGCCCTCGCGGGAACACAGATACGCAGTATTTT.

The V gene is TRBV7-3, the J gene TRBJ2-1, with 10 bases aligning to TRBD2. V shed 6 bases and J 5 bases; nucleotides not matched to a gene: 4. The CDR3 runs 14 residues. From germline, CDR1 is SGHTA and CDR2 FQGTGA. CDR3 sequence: CASSQAGGNNEQFF. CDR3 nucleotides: TGTGCCAGCAGTCAAGCGGGAGGGAACAATGAGCAGTTCTTC.

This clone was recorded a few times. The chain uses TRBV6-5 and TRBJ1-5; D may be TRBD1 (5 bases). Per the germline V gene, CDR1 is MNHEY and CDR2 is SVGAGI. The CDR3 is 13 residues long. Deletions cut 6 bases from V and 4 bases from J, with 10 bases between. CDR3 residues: CASRPQVNQPQHF. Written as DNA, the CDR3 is TGTGCCAGCAGACCACAGGTAAATCAGCCCCAGCATTTT.

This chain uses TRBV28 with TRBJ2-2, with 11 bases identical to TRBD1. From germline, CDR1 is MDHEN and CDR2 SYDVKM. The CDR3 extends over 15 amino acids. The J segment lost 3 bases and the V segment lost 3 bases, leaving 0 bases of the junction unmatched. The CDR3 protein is CASSLGQGDTGELFF. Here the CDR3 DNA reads TGTGCCAGCAGTTTGGGACAGGGGGACACCGGGGAGCTGTTTTTT.

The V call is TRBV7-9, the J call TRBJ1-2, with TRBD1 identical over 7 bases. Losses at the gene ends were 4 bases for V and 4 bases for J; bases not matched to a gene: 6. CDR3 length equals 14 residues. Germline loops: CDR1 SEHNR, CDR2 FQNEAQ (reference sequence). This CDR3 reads CASSYGQAGYGYTF. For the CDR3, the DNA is TGTGCCAGCAGCTATGGACAGGCGGGCTATGGCTACACCTTC.

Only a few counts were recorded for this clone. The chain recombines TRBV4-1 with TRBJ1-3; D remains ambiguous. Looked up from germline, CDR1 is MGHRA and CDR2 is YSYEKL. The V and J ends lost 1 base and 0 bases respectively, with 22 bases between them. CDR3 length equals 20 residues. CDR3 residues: CASSQGRRDGGSRSGNTIYF. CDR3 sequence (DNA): TGCGCCAGCAGCCAAGGACGAAGGGATGGAGGTTCCCGCTCTGGAAACACCATATATTTT.

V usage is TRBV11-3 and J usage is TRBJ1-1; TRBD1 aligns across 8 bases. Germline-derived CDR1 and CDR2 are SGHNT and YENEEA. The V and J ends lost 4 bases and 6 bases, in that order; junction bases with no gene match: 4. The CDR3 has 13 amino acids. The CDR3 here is CASSWTGMAEAFF. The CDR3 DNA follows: TGTGCCAGCAGCTGGACAGGGATGGCTGAAGCTTTCTTT.

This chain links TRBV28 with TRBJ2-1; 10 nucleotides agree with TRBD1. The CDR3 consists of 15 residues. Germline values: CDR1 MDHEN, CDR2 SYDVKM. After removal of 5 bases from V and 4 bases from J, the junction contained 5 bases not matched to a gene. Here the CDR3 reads CASSPGTGAYNEQFF. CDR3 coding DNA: TGTGCCAGCAGTCCCGGGACAGGGGCTTACAATGAGCAGTTCTTC. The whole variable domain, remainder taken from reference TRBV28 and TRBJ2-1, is DVKVTQSSRYLVKRTGEKVFLECVQDMDHENMFWYRQDPGLGLRLIYFSYDVKMKEKGDIPEGYSVSREKKERFSLILESASTNQTSMYLCASSPGTGAYNEQFFGPGTRLTVL.

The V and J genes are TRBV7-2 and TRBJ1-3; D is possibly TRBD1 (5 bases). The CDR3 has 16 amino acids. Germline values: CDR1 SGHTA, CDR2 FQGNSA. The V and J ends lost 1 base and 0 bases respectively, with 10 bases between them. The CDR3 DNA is TGTGCCAGCAGCTTAGGATTAAGGGGCTCTGGAAACACCATATATTTT. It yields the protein CASSLGLRGSGNTIYF.

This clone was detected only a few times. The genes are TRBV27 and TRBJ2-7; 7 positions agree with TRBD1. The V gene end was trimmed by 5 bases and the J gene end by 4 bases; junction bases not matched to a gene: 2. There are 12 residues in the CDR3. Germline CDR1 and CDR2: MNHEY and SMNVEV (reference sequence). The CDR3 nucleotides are TGTGCCAGCAGTCGGGACAGTTACGAGCAGTACTTC. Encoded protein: CASSRDSYEQYF.

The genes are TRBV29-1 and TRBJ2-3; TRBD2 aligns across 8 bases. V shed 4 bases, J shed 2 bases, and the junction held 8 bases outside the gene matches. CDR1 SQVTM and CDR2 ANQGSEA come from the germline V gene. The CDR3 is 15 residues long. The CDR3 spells CSVGVLAVNTDTQYF. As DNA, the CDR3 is TGCAGCGTTGGGGTACTAGCGGTTAACACAGATACGCAGTATTTT.

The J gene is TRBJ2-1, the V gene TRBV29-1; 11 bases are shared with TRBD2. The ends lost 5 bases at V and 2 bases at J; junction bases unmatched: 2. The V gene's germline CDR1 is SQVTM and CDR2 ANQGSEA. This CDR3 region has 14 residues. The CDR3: CSVPGLAAYNEQFF. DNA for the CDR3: TGCAGCGTTCCGGGACTAGCGGCCTACAATGAGCAGTTCTTC.

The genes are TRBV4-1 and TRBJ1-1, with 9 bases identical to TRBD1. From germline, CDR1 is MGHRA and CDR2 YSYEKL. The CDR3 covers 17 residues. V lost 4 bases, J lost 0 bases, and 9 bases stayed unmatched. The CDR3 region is CASSPRDRESVNTEAFF. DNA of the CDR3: TGCGCCAGCAGCCCCCGGGACAGGGAATCCGTGAACACTGAAGCTTTCTTT.

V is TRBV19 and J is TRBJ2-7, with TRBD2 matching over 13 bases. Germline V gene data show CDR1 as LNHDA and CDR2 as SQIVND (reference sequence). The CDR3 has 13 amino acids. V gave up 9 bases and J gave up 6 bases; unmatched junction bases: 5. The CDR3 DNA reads TGTGCCAGCCGGACTAGCGGGAGCGGCGAGCAGTACTTC. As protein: CASRTSGSGEQYF.